These 20 T cell receptor beta chains share one sample of origin, sequenced in a study of OX40 agonist ivuxolimab in advanced cancers. Using immunoSEQ multiplex PCR, the repertoire was profiled, and TCRdb retains in-frame clones only, with some absent. The table includes just under 85,000 clones, around 78% detected once. The sequences come from CD4+ or CD8+ T cells sorted from blood, collected in a trial of the OX40 agonist ivuxolimab. These receptors originate from an adult with an advanced solid tumor such as melanoma, head and neck, liver or kidney cancer.

Only a few counts were recorded for this clone. CDR3 sequence: CASSQGGGRGETQYF. CDR3 coding DNA: TGCGCCAGCAGCCAAGGTGGAGGGCGGGGAGAGACCCAGTACTTC. V usage is TRBV4-3 and J usage is TRBJ2-5; a possible D gene is TRBD2 (6 bases). Trimming shortened V by 1 base and J by 4 bases, and 13 bases separated the two germline ends. There are 15 residues in the CDR3. Germline assignment: CDR1 LGHNA and CDR2 YSLEER.

The V and J genes are TRBV6-1 and TRBJ2-1; possible D gene TRBD2, 6 bases. CDR1 MNHNS and CDR2 SASEGT come from the germline V gene. V gave up 8 bases and J gave up 10 bases, with 9 bases separating them. This CDR3 is 10 amino acids long. CDR3 amino acids: CASGRREQFF. In DNA, the CDR3 is TGTGCCAGCGGGAGGAGGGAGCAGTTCTTC.

V is TRBV19 and J is TRBJ2-1; 8 bases are a match to TRBD2. Trimming cost V 7 bases and J 4 bases; bases outside gene matches: 18. This CDR3 is built from 18 residues. Germline CDR1 reads LNHDA; CDR2 reads SQIVND (reference sequence). The CDR3 loop reads CASINVAGKGKDYNEQFF. DNA of the CDR3: TGTGCCAGTATTAACGTAGCGGGGAAAGGGAAGGATTACAATGAGCAGTTCTTC.

The chain uses TRBV6-6 and TRBJ1-2; no clear D gene. CDR3 length: 13 residues. The V and J ends lost 2 bases and 6 bases respectively, with 10 bases between them. The V gene's germline CDR1 is MNHNY and CDR2 SVGAGI (reference sequence). CDR3 residues: CASSYETQDGYTF. CDR3 DNA: TGTGCCAGCAGTTACGAAACGCAAGATGGCTACACCTTC.

The chain carries TRBV7-2 and TRBJ2-2; tentative D call: TRBD2 (6 bases). CDR3 length: 12 amino acids. Germline loops: CDR1 SGHTA, CDR2 FQGNSA. V shed 4 bases and J shed 13 bases, with 13 bases lying between them. The CDR3 nucleotides read TGTGCCAGCAGCTCTCCGGGACTGGTGCTGTTTTTT. Translating gives CASSSPGLVLFF.

The chain is built from TRBV6-1 and TRBJ2-7, with 8 bases matching TRBD1. Germline V gene data show CDR1 as MNHNS and CDR2 as SASEGT. The CDR3 is 16 residues long. Trimming at V came to 4 bases and at J to 3 bases, leaving 11 bases not matched to a gene. The CDR3 spells CASSGRQGLFYYEQYF. CDR3 nucleotides: TGTGCCAGCAGTGGCCGACAGGGGCTCTTCTACTACGAGCAGTACTTC.

J is TRBJ2-7 and V is TRBV18, with 9 bases fitting TRBD2. The CDR3 totals 17 residues. Germline V CDR1 and CDR2: KGHSH, LQKENI. Trimming removed 3 bases from V and 3 bases from J; junction bases left unmatched: 12. CDR3 in amino acids: CASSPRGGASGVYEQYF. CDR3 DNA sequence: TGTGCCAGCTCACCGCGGGGTGGAGCTAGCGGGGTCTACGAGCAGTACTTC.

V gene TRBV6-5 combines with J gene TRBJ2-5; a weak D match, TRBD2 (6 bases). Germline V lookup: CDR1 MNHEY, CDR2 SVGAGI. The CDR3 length is 14 residues. The ends were cut back, 0 bases at V and 4 bases at J, with 9 bases in the middle. The CDR3 nucleotides are TGTGCCAGCAGTTACTCGCGGAGGGCAGAGACCCAGTACTTC. Amino acid sequence: CASSYSRRAETQYF.

This chain joins TRBV7-9 and TRBJ1-4; D uncertain. Trimming shortened V by 6 bases and J by 3 bases, and 8 bases separated the two germline ends. Germline V lookup: CDR1 SEHNR, CDR2 FQNEAQ (reference sequence). This CDR3 comprises 13 residues. The CDR3, as DNA: TGTGCCAGCAGAGGCGGGGCTAATGAAAAACTGTTTTTT. This encodes CASRGGANEKLFF.

J is TRBJ2-3 and V is TRBV11-2; 9 bases match TRBD1. This CDR3 comprises 17 residues. The junction had 9 bases not matched to a gene; V was cut back by 5 bases and J by 0 bases. Germline values: CDR1 SGHAT, CDR2 FQNNGV. The chain's CDR3 is CASSQLQGAISTDTQYF. For the CDR3, the DNA is TGTGCCAGCAGCCAACTACAGGGGGCTATTAGCACAGATACGCAGTATTTT.

The chain combines TRBV5-4 with TRBJ1-4; D perhaps matches TRBD1 (5 bases). The CDR3 covers 14 residues. V shed 3 bases and J shed 4 bases, with 10 bases lying between them. The germline V gene encodes CDR1 SGHNT and CDR2 YYREEE (reference sequence). The CDR3 nucleotides are TGTGCCAGCAGCTCAAGACAGAATAATGAAAAACTGTTTTTT. Residues: CASSSRQNNEKLFF.

This sequence joins TRBV29-1 and TRBJ1-1; D uncertain. This CDR3 comprises 10 residues. The V gene lost 6 bases and the J gene lost 1 base, with 3 bases spanning the gap. CDR1 and CDR2 (germline): SQVTM, ANQGSEA. CDR3 loop: CSVQNTEAFF. DNA of the CDR3: TGCAGCGTCCAGAACACTGAAGCTTTCTTT.

The chain carries TRBV5-4 and TRBJ2-4; D is perhaps TRBD2 (8 bases). Trimming removed 3 bases at V and 6 bases at J, with 16 bases between. The CDR3 is 15 amino acids. CDR1 and CDR2 from the germline V gene are SGHNT and YYREEE (reference sequence). The CDR3 sequence: CASSSGGGAGNIQYF. In nucleotides, the CDR3 is TGTGCCAGCAGCTCGGGAGGGGGCGCGGGAAACATTCAGTACTTC.

This CDR3 reads CASSLDSPPETQYF. The DNA for the CDR3 is TGTGCCAGCAGCCTGGACAGCCCCCCGGAGACCCAGTACTTC. The J gene is TRBJ2-5, the V gene TRBV7-2; D may be TRBD1 (6 bases). CDR3 length equals 14 residues. In germline, CDR1 is SGHTA, CDR2 FQGNSA. V lost 5 bases, J lost 5 bases, and 15 bases lay in between.

This sequence joins TRBV7-6 and TRBJ2-7; D unresolved. Germline assignment: CDR1 SGHVS and CDR2 FNYEAQ. V lost 6 bases to trimming and J lost 0 bases, with 9 bases between them. This CDR3 is built from 13 residues. The CDR3 here is CASRRDPSYEQYF. The CDR3 DNA reads TGTGCCAGCAGAAGGGATCCCTCCTACGAGCAGTACTTC.

This chain links TRBV7-8 with TRBJ1-1; weak D call: TRBD1 (5 bases). This CDR3 contains 13 residues. V was clipped by 4 bases and J by 2 bases, with 8 bases between them. Germline CDR1 reads SGHVS; CDR2 reads FQNEAQ. CDR3 DNA sequence: TGTGCCAGCAGCTCCGACAGAAACACTGAAGCTTTCTTT. Its protein is CASSSDRNTEAFF.

This clone was seen only a few times. The chain couples TRBV5-6 to TRBJ2-7; D is ambiguous. V lost 7 bases and J 4 bases, leaving 9 bases between the germline ends. The germline gives CDR1 SGHDT, CDR2 YYEEEE. The CDR3 totals 11 residues. CDR3: CASWPRYEQYF. The CDR3, as DNA: TGTGCCAGCTGGCCGAGGTACGAGCAGTACTTC.

This clone was observed a few times. The CDR3 bases are TGTGCCAGCAGCTTAGATGGGGGGGAATTCTCTGAAGCTTTCTTT. This codes for CASSLDGGEFSEAFF. This chain links TRBV7-2 with TRBJ1-1, with D perhaps TRBD1 (5 bases). CDR3 size: 15 residues. The germline V gene has CDR1 SGHTA and CDR2 FQGNSA. V was pared by 1 base and J by 6 bases, with 15 bases between. Based on the CDR3 plus reference TRBV7-2 and TRBJ1-1, the full variable domain is GAGVSQSPSNKVTEKGKDVELRCDPISGHTALYWYRQSLGQGLEFLIYFQGNSAPDKSGLPSDRFSAERTGGSVSTLTIQRTQQEDSAVYLCASSLDGGEFSEAFFGQGTRLTVV.

J is TRBJ2-3 and V is TRBV7-2; 9 bases line up with TRBD2. Germline assignment: CDR1 SGHTA and CDR2 FQGNSA. Trimming took 3 bases from V and 4 from J; bases not matched to a gene: 5. The CDR3 contains 15 residues. CDR3 nucleotides: TGTGCCAGCAGCTTGGAGGGCGGGGGGGCAGATACGCAGTATTTT. Its protein is CASSLEGGGADTQYF.

This clone was detected only a few times. The rearrangement joins TRBV4-2 to TRBJ1-2; 7 nucleotides align to TRBD1. Germline CDR1 is LGHNA and CDR2 is YNFKEQ. V was pared by 4 bases and J by 0 bases, with 11 bases of the junction left unmatched. The CDR3 consists of 17 residues. CDR3 amino acids: CASSPGQGDPANYGYTF. The CDR3 DNA reads TGTGCCAGCAGCCCGGGCCAGGGGGACCCAGCTAACTATGGCTACACCTTC.